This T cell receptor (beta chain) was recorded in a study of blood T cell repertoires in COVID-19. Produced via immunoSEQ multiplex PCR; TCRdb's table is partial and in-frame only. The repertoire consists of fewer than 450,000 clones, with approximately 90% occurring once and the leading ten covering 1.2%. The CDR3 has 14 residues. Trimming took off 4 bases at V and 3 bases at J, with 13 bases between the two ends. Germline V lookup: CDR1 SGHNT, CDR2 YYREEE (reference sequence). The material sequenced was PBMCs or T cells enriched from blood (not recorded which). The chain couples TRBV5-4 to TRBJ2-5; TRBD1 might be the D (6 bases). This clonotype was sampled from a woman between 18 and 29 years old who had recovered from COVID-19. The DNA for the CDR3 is TGTGCCAGCAGCGGGGACAAAGGGGAAGAGACCCAGTACTTC. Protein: CASSGDKGEETQYF.